This TCR beta chain was profiled in a study of cytomegalovirus exposure and HLA in healthy donors. Study-wide results and limits: Most TCRs appeared rarely, but some public TCRs recurred in many donors.

In the case of this clone: The antigen is undetermined.

Germline values: CDR1 MNHEY, CDR2 SVGAGI. The CDR3 loop spans 15 amino acids. The V and J ends lost 6 bases and 7 bases, in that order; junction bases with no gene match: 10. 60 Vbeta and 13 Jbeta primers were used in PCR. Data came from immunoSEQ multiplex PCR; TCRdb stores just in-frame clones and leaves some out. Of fewer than 130,000 clones in the sample, over 65% were seen once. The V call is TRBV6-5, the J call TRBJ1-4; 8 positions agree with TRBD1. The specimen sequenced was PBMCs. The receptor was derived from a woman in her thirties in good health and CMV-seronegative. CDR3 bases: TGTGCCAGCAGCTCAGGGGGCTTATCGGGTGAAAAACTGTTTTTT. Its translation: CASSSGGLSGEKLFF.